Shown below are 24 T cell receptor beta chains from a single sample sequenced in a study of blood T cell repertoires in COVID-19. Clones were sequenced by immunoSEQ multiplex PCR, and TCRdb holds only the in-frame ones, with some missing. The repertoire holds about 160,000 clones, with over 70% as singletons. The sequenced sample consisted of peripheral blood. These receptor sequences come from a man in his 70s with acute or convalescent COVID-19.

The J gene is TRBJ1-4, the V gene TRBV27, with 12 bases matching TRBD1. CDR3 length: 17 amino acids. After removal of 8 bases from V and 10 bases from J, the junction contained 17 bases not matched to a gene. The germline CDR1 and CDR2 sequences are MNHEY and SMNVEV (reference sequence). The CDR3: CASGTPGQGAPGGKLFF. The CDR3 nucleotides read TGTGCCAGCGGTACGCCGGGACAGGGGGCACCGGGCGGAAAACTGTTTTTT.

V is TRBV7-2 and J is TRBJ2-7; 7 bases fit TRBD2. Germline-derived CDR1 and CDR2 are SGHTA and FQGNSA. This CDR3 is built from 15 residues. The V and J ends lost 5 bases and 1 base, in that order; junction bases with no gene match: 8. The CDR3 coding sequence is TGTGCCAGCAGCCCGATGGGGGGGTCGTCCTACGAGCAGTACTTC. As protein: CASSPMGGSSYEQYF.

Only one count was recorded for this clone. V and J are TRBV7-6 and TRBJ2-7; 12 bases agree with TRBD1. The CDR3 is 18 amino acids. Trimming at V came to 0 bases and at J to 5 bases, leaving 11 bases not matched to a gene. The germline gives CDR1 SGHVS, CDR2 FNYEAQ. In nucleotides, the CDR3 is TGTGCCAGCAGCTTAGCCCCCCTGGGACAGGGGGCTTCGAACGAGCAGTACTTC. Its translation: CASSLAPLGQGASNEQYF.

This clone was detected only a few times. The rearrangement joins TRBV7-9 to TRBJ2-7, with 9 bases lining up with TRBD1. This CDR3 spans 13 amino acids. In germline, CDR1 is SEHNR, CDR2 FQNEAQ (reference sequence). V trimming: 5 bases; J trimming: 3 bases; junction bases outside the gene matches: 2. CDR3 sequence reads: CASSRDRVYEQYF. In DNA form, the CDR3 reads TGTGCCAGCAGCAGGGACAGGGTCTACGAGCAGTACTTC.

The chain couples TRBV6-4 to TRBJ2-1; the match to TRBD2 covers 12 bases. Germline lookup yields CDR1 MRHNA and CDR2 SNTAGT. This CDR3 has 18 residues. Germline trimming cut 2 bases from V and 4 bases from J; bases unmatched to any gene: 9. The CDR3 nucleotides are TGTGCCAGCAGTGACCGGACTAGCGGGGAGTCCGGGTACAATGAGCAGTTCTTC. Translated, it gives CASSDRTSGESGYNEQFF.

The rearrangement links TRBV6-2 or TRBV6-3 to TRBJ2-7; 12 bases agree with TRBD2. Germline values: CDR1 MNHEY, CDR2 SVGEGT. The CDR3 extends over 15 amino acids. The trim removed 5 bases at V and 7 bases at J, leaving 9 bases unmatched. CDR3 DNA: TGTGCCAGCAGTGTCTCCCTAGCGGGGGGGCCTGAGCAGTACTTC. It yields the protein CASSVSLAGGPEQYF.

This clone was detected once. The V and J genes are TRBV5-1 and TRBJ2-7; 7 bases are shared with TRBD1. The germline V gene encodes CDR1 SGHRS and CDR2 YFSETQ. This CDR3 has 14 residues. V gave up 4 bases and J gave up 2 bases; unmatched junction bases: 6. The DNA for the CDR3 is TGCGCCAGCAGCGCCGCCGGGACAGCCTACGAGCAGTACTTC. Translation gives CASSAAGTAYEQYF.

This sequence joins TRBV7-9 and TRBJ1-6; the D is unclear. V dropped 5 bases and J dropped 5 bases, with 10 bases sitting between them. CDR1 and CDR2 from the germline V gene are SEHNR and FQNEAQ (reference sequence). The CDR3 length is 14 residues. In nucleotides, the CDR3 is TGTGCCAGCAGCCTGACAAGTAATAATTCACCCCTCCACTTT. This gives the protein CASSLTSNNSPLHF.

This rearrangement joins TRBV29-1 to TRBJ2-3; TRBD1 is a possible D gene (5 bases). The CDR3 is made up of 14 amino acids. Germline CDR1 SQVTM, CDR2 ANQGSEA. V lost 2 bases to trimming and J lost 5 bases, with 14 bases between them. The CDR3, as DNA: TGCAGCGTTGAACACAAGGGGTTCTTAGATACGCAGTATTTT. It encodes CSVEHKGFLDTQYF.

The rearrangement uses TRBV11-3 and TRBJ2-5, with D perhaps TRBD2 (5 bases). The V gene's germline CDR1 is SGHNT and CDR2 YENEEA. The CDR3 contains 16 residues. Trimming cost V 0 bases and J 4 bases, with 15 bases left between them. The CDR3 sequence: CASSLDPGSIIETQYF. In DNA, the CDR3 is TGTGCCAGCAGCTTAGATCCGGGGAGTATCATAGAGACCCAGTACTTC.

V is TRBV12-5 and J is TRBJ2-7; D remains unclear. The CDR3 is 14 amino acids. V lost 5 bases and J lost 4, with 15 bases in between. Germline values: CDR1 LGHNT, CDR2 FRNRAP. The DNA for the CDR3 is TGTGCTAGTGGTGTAGCCCCACCGTTTTACGAGCAGTACTTC. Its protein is CASGVAPPFYEQYF.

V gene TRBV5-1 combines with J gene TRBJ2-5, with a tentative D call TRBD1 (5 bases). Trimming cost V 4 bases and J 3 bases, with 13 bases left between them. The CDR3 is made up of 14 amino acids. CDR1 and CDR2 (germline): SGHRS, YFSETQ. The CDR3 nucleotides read TGCGCCAGCAGCCCGACGGCGACAGAAGAGACCCAGTACTTC. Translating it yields CASSPTATEETQYF.

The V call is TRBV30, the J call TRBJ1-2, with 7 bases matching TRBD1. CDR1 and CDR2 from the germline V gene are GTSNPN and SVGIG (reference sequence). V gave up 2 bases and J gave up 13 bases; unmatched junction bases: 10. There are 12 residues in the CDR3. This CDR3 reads CAWSPDRTSGTF. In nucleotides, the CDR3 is TGTGCCTGGAGTCCGGACAGGACGTCGGGCACCTTC.

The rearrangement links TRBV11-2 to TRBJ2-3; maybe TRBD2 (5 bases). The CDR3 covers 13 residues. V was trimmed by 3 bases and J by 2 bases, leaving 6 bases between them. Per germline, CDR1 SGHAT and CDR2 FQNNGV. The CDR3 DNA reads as TGTGCCAGCAGCTTTAGCGACACAGATACGCAGTATTTT. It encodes CASSFSDTDTQYF. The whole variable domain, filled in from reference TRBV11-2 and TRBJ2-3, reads EAGVAQSPRYKIIEKRQSVAFWCNPISGHATLYWYQQILGQGPKLLIQFQNNGVVDDSQLPKDRFSAERLKGVDSTLKIQPAKLEDSAVYLCASSFSDTDTQYFGPGTRLTVL.

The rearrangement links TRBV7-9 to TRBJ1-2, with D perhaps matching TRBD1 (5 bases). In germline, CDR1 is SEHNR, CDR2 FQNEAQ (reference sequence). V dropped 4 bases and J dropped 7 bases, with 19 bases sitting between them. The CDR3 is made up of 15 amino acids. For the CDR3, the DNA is TGTGCCAGCAGCTCGAATAGTCCAGGGTTTGCTGGCTACACCTTC. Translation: CASSSNSPGFAGYTF.

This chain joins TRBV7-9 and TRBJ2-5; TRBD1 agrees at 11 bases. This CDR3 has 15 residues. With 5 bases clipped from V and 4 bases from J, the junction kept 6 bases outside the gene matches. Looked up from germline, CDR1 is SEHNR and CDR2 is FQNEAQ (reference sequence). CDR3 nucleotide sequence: TGTGCCAGCAGCAATGGACAGGGGGCACGAGAGACCCAGTACTTC. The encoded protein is CASSNGQGARETQYF.

The CDR3 bases are TGTGCCAGCAGCTTGGGACAGGGGATGGAGCAGTACTTC. Encoded protein: CASSLGQGMEQYF. The chain links TRBV7-6 to TRBJ2-7; 10 nucleotides line up with TRBD1. Germline V gene sequence: CDR1 SGHVS, CDR2 FNYEAQ. CDR3 length: 13 residues. V was clipped by 3 bases and J by 7 bases; unmatched bases: 3.

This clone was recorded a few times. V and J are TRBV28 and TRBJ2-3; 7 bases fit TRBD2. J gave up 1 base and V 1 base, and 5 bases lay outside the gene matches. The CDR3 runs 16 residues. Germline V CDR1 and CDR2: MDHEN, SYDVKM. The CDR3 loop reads CASSLLGGRRTDTQYF. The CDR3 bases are TGTGCCAGCAGTTTATTGGGAGGGCGTCGCACAGATACGCAGTATTTT.

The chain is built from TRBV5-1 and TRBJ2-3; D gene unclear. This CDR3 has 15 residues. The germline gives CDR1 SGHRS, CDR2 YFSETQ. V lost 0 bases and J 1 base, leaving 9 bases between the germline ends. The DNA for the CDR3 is TGCGCCAGCAGCTTGGCTGGCCGCCGCACAGATACGCAGTATTTT. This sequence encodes CASSLAGRRTDTQYF.

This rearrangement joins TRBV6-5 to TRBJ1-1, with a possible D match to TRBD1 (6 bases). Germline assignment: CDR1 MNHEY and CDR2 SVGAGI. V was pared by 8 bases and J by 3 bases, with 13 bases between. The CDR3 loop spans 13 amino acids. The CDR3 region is CASVNRDHTEAFF. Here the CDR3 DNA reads TGTGCCAGCGTGAACAGGGACCACACTGAAGCTTTCTTT.

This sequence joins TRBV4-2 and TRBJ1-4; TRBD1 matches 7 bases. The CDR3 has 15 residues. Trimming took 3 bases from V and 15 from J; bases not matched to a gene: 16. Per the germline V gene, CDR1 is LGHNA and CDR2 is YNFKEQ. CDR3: CASSHLTGTERSVFF. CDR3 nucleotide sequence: TGTGCCAGCAGCCATTTAACCGGGACAGAGAGATCAGTGTTTTTT.

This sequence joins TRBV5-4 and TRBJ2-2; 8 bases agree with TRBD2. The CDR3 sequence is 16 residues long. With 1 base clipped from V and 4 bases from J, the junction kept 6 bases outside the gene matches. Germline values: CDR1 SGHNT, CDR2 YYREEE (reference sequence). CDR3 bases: TGTGCCAGCAGCTTGCCTATAGCGGGGAGCACCGGGGAGCTGTTTTTT. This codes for CASSLPIAGSTGELFF. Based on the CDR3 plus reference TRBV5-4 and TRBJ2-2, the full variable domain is ETGVTQSPTHLIKTRGQQVTLRCSSQSGHNTVSWYQQALGQGPQFIFQYYREEENGRGNFPPRFSGLQFPNYSSELNVNALELDDSALYLCASSLPIAGSTGELFFGEGSRLTVL.

The CDR3 sequence is CASSYFGQGLYEQYF. As DNA, the CDR3 is TGTGCCAGCAGTTACTTCGGACAGGGTCTCTACGAGCAGTACTTC. The gene calls are TRBV6-5 and TRBJ2-7, with 8 bases fitting TRBD1. The germline gives CDR1 MNHEY, CDR2 SVGAGI. This CDR3 is 15 amino acids long. The V segment lost 1 base and the J segment 3 bases; nucleotides outside the gene matches: 5.

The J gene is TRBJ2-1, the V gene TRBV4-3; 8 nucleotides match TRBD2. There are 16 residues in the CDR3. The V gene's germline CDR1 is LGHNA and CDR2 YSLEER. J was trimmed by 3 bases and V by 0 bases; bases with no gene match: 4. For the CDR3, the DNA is TGCGCCAGCAGCCAAGATGTAGCGGGGATCTACAATGAGCAGTTCTTC. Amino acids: CASSQDVAGIYNEQFF.